Each of the 14 T cell receptor beta chains below was sequenced from the same sample in a study of cytomegalovirus exposure and HLA in healthy donors. This PCR relied on a set of 60 Vbeta primers and 13 Jbeta primers. Profiled with immunoSEQ multiplex PCR; TCRdb holds only in-frame clones, not every one. The profile shows 85,000 to 100,000 clones, over 60% of them singletons. Sequencing was performed on PBMCs. Receptor source: a male donor in good health and CMV-seropositive.

This chain connects TRBV9 to TRBJ1-5, with D possibly being TRBD1 (5 bases). Germline CDR1 is SGDLS and CDR2 is YYNGEE. V gave up 4 bases and J gave up 3 bases, with 11 bases separating them. The CDR3 sequence is 14 residues long. The CDR3 DNA sequence: TGTGCCAGCAGCCCACAGGACACCAATCAGCCCCAGCATTTT. Its protein product is CASSPQDTNQPQHF.

The chain couples TRBV7-2 to TRBJ1-1; 12 bases line up with TRBD1. CDR3 size: 16 residues. Germline CDR1 is SGHTA and CDR2 is FQGNSA. V dropped 3 bases and J dropped 6; count of bases not matched to a gene: 8. The CDR3 coding sequence is TGTGCCAGCAGCTTTGTGGGACAGGGGGCGCGGTCTGAAGCTTTCTTT. Its protein product is CASSFVGQGARSEAFF.

This clone was seen a handful of times. J is TRBJ1-1 and V is TRBV29-1; no definite D call. Germline V gene sequence: CDR1 SQVTM, CDR2 ANQGSEA. The CDR3 totals 12 residues. V lost 4 bases and J lost 3, with 9 bases in between. In nucleotides, the CDR3 is TGCAGCGTTGGGCAGCGGGACACTGAAGCTTTCTTT. This translates into CSVGQRDTEAFF.

This rearrangement joins TRBV30 to TRBJ2-2, with D tentatively TRBD2 (6 bases). The V and J ends lost 4 bases and 6 bases respectively, with 15 bases between them. Germline V gives CDR1 GTSNPN, CDR2 SVGIG (reference sequence). The CDR3 length is 14 residues. CDR3 bases: TGTGCCTGGAATTTTGGAGGAGGGGCCGGGGAGCTGTTTTTT. Residues: CAWNFGGGAGELFF. Full variable domain (remainder filled in from reference TRBV30 and TRBJ2-2): SQTIHQWPATLVQPVGSPLSLECTVEGTSNPNLYWYRQAAGRGLQLLFYSVGIGQISSEVPQNLSASRPQDRQFILSSKKLLLSDSGFYLCAWNFGGGAGELFFGEGSRLTVL.

This clone has only a few counts. This sequence joins TRBV5-1 and TRBJ2-2, with D perhaps matching TRBD2 (5 bases). The V gene lost 1 base and the J gene lost 6 bases, with 10 bases spanning the gap. The CDR3 extends over 14 amino acids. Germline V lookup: CDR1 SGHRS, CDR2 YFSETQ. CDR3 nucleotides: TGCGCCAGCAGCTTGATAACCGGGGCCGGGGAGCTGTTTTTT. Protein product: CASSLITGAGELFF.

Here the CDR3 DNA reads TGTGCCAGCAGAGCCGACAGGGGGCCAATCTATGGCTACACCTTC. Protein product: CASRADRGPIYGYTF. The chain joins TRBV6-6 to TRBJ1-2, with 10 positions matching TRBD1. V lost 6 bases, J lost 4 bases, and 8 bases stayed unmatched. Per germline, CDR1 MNHNY and CDR2 SVGAGI (reference sequence). This CDR3 region has 15 residues.

V and J are TRBV6-5 and TRBJ1-1; D is possibly TRBD1 (5 bases). Germline V gene data show CDR1 as MNHEY and CDR2 as SVGAGI. Trimming removed 7 bases at V and 5 bases at J, with 14 bases between. This CDR3 comprises 13 residues. The DNA of the CDR3 is TGTGCCAGCACCACAACAGGCAGGACTGAAGCTTTCTTT. It is translated as CASTTTGRTEAFF.

V is TRBV14 and J is TRBJ2-5; 9 bases fit TRBD2. V gave up 3 bases and J gave up 5 bases; unmatched junction bases: 16. Per germline, CDR1 SGHDN and CDR2 FVKESK. The CDR3 is made up of 18 amino acids. The CDR3 DNA sequence: TGTGCCAGCAGCCAGAGAAAGACCGGGACTAGCCCCTCCGAGACCCAGTACTTC. Residues: CASSQRKTGTSPSETQYF.

The chain is built from TRBV30 and TRBJ1-2; 10 bases fit TRBD1. The length of the CDR3 is 16 residues. V dropped 3 bases and J dropped 3; count of bases not matched to a gene: 10. CDR1 is GTSNPN, CDR2 SVGIG, per germline (reference sequence). The CDR3 sequence is CAWSPGQGMGYYGYTF. The CDR3 nucleotides are TGTGCCTGGAGCCCGGGACAGGGGATGGGCTACTATGGCTACACCTTC.

Concerning this clone itself: One end of the junction does not line up with germline, which may come from a read error. V gene TRBV2 combines with J gene TRBJ2-7, with TRBD1 matching over 10 bases. This CDR3 spans 14 amino acids. Per the germline V gene, CDR1 is SNHLY and CDR2 is FYNNEI. The CDR3: CASTGGTGEYEQYF. The CDR3 nucleotides read TGTGCAAGCACAGGGGGGACAGGGGAGTACGAGCAGTACTTC.

The chain links TRBV29-1 to TRBJ2-6, with 7 bases lining up with TRBD1. V gave up 6 bases and J gave up 4 bases; unmatched junction bases: 9. This CDR3 spans 15 amino acids. Germline V gene lookup returns CDR1 SQVTM and CDR2 ANQGSEA. In nucleotides, the CDR3 is TGCAGCGTGGCAGGGACAGTGCAGGGGGCCAACGTCCTGACTTTC. Amino acid sequence: CSVAGTVQGANVLTF.

In its sample, this clone was seen once. The V call is TRBV28, the J call TRBJ2-3; 7 bases agree with TRBD2. From germline, CDR1 is MDHEN and CDR2 SYDVKM. Trimming took 4 bases from V and 1 from J; bases not matched to a gene: 5. This CDR3 spans 15 amino acids. The CDR3 DNA is TGTGCCAGCAGTTCCAGCGGGGCAGGCACAGATACGCAGTATTTT. Amino acids: CASSSSGAGTDTQYF. Full variable domain (remainder filled in from reference TRBV28 and TRBJ2-3): DVKVTQSSRYLVKRTGEKVFLECVQDMDHENMFWYRQDPGLGLRLIYFSYDVKMKEKGDIPEGYSVSREKKERFSLILESASTNQTSMYLCASSSSGAGTDTQYFGPGTRLTVL.

The rearrangement links TRBV9 to TRBJ2-7; 8 bases align to TRBD1. J gave up 5 bases and V 6 bases, and 13 bases lay outside the gene matches. The germline gives CDR1 SGDLS, CDR2 YYNGEE. The CDR3 spans 15 residues. CDR3: CASTRGEDRAHEQYF. CDR3 bases: TGTGCCAGCACCCGAGGAGAGGACAGGGCCCACGAGCAGTACTTC.

Note on this clone: This sample also contains other DNA sequences that code for the same CDR3. The chain links TRBV18 to TRBJ1-1; D perhaps matches TRBD1 (5 bases). This CDR3 region has 14 residues. Germline CDR1 reads KGHSH; CDR2 reads LQKENI. V was pared by 1 base and J by 1 base, with 7 bases between. The CDR3 region is CASSPLGGNTEAFF. DNA of the CDR3: TGTGCCAGCTCACCACTGGGGGGGAACACTGAAGCTTTCTTT.